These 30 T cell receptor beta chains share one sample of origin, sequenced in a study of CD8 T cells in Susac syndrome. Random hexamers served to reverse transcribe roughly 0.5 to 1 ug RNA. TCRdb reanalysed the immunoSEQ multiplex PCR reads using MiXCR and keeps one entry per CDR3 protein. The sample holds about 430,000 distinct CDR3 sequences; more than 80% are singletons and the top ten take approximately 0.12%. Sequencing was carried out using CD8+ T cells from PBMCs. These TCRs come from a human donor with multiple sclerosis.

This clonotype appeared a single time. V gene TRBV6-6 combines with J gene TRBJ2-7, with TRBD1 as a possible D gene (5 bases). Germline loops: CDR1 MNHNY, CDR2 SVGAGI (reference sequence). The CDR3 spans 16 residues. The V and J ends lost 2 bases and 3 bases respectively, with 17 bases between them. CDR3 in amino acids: CASSYVDDPRGYEQYF. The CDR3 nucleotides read TGTGCCAGCAGTTACGTCGACGACCCTAGGGGCTACGAGCAGTACTTC.

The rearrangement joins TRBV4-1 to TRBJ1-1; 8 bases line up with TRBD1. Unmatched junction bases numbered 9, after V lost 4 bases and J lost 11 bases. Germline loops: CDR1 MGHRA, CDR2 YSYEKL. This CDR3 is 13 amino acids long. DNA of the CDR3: TGCGCCAGCAGCCCCCTTACAGGGGGTGATGCTTTCTTT. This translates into CASSPLTGGDAFF.

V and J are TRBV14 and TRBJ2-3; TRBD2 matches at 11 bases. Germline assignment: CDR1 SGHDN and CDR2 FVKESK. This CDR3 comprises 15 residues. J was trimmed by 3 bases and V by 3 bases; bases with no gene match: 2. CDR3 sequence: CASSQGTSGTDTQYF. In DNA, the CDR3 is TGTGCCAGCAGCCAGGGGACTAGCGGTACAGATACGCAGTATTTT. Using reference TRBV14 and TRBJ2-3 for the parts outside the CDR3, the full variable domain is EAGVTQFPSHSVIEKGQTVTLRCDPISGHDNLYWYRRVMGKEIKFLLHFVKESKQDESGMPNNRFLAERTGGTYSTLKVQPAELEDSGVYFCASSQGTSGTDTQYFGPGTRLTVL.

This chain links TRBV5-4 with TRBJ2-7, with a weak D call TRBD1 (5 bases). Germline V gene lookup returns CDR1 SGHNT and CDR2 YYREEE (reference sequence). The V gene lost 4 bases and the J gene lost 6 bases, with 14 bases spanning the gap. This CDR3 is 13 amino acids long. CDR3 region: CASSPGQGLEQYF. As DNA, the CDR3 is TGTGCCAGCAGCCCCGGTCAGGGCCTCGAGCAGTACTTC.

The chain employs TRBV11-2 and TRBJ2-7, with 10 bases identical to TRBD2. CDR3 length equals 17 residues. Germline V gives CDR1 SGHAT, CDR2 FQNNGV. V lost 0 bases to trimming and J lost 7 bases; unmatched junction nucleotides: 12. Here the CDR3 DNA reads TGTGCCAGCAGCTTAGAAGGGTTAGTAGCGGGAGGCGAGGAGCAGTACTTC. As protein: CASSLEGLVAGGEEQYF.

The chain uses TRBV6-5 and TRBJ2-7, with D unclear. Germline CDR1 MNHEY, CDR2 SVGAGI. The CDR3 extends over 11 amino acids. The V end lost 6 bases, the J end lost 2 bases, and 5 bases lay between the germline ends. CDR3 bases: TGTGCCAGCAGGGAAACCTACGAGCAGTACTTC. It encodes CASRETYEQYF.

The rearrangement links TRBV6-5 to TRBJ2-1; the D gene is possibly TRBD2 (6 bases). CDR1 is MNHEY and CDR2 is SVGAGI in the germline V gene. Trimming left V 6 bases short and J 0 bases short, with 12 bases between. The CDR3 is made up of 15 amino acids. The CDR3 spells CASSTAGFSYNEQFF. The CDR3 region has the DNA TGTGCCAGCAGCACCGCGGGGTTCTCCTACAATGAGCAGTTCTTC.

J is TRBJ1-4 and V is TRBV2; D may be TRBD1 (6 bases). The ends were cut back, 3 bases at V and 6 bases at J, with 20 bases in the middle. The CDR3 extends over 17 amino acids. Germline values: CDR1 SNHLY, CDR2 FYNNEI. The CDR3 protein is CASSDQDRGPQDEKLFF. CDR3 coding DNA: TGTGCCAGCAGTGATCAGGACAGAGGCCCTCAAGATGAAAAACTGTTTTTT.

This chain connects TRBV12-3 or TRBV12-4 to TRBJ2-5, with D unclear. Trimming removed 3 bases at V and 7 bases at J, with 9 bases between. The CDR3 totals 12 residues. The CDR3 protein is CASSFGWGTQYF. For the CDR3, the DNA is TGTGCCAGCAGTTTCGGATGGGGGACCCAGTACTTC.

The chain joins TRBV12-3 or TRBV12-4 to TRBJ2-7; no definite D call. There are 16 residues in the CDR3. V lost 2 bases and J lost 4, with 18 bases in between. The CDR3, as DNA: TGTGCCAGCAGTTTAAGCACCGAGACCACCTATTACGAGCAGTACTTC. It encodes CASSLSTETTYYEQYF.

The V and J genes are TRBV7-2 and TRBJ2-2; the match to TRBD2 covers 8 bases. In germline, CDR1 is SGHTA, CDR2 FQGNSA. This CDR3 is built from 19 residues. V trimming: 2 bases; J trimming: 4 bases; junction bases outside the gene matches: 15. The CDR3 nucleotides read TGTGCCAGCAGCTTATGTGGTTGGCGGGGGGAAGAATGCACCGGGGAGCTGTTTTTT. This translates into CASSLCGWRGEECTGELFF.

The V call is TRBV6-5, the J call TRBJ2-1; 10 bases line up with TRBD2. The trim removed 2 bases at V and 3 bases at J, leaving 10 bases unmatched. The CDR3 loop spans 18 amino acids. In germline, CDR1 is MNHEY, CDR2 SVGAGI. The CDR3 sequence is CASSYPTRLAGFYNEQFF. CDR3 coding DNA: TGTGCCAGCAGTTACCCTACGAGACTAGCGGGTTTCTACAATGAGCAGTTCTTC.

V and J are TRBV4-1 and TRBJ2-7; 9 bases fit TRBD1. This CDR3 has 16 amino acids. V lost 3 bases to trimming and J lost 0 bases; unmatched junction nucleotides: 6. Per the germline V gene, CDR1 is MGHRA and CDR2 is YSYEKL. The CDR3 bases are TGCGCCAGCAGCCAGGAGACAGGGGGGGGCTCCTACGAGCAGTACTTC. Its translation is CASSQETGGGSYEQYF.

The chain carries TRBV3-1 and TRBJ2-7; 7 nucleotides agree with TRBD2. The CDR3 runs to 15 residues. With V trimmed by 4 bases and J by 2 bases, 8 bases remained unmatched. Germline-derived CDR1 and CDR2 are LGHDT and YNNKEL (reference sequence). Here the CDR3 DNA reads TGTGCCAGCAGCCCTCCCGGACTAGAGACCTACGAGCAGTACTTC. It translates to CASSPPGLETYEQYF.

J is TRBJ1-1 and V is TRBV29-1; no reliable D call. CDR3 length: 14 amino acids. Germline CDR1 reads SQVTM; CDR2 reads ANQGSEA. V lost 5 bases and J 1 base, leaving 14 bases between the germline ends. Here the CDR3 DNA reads TGCAGCGTTTTCACCCAAACGGGGAACACTGAAGCTTTCTTT. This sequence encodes CSVFTQTGNTEAFF.

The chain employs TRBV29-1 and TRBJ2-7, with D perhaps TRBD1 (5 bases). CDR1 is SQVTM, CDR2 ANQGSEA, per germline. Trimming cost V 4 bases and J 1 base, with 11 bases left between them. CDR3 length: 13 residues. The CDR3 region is CSVVGQESYEQYF. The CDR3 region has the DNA TGCAGCGTTGTGGGGCAGGAATCCTACGAGCAGTACTTC.

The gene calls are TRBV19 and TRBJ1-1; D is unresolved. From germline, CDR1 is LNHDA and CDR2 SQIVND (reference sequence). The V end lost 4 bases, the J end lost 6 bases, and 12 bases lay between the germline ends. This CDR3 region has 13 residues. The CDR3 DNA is TGTGCCAGTAGTACTTACAGCGATGCTGAAGCTTTCTTT. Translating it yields CASSTYSDAEAFF. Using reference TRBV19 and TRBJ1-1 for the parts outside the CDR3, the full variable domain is DGGITQSPKYLFRKEGQNVTLSCEQNLNHDAMYWYRQDPGQGLRLIYYSQIVNDFQKGDIAEGYSVSREKKESFPLTVTSAQKNPTAFYLCASSTYSDAEAFFGQGTRLTVV.

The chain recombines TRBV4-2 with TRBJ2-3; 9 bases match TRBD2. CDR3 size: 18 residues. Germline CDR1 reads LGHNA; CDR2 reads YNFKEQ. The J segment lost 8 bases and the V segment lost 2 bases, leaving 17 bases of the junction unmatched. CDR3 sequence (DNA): TGTGCCAGCAGCCAAATTCGGGACGGAGCGGGGGGTGAGGGTACGCAGTATTTT. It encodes CASSQIRDGAGGEGTQYF.

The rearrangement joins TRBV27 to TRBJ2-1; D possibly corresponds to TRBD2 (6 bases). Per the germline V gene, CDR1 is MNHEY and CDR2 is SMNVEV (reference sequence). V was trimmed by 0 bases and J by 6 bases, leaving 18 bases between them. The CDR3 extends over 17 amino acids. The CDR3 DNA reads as TGTGCCAGCAGTTTATCTTCCCCGGACTACGTGTCCAATGAGCAGTTCTTC. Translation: CASSLSSPDYVSNEQFF.

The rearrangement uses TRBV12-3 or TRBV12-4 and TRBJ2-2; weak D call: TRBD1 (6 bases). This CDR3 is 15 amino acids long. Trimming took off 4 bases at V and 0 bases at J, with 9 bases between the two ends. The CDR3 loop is CASSSRTANTGELFF. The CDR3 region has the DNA TGTGCCAGCAGTTCCAGGACAGCGAACACCGGGGAGCTGTTTTTT.

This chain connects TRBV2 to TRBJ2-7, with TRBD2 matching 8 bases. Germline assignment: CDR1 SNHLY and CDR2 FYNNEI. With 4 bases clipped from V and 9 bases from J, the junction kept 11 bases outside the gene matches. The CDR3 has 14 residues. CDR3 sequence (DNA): TGTGCCAGCAGTGTCTACGAAGGCGGACTAGCGCAGTACTTC. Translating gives CASSVYEGGLAQYF.

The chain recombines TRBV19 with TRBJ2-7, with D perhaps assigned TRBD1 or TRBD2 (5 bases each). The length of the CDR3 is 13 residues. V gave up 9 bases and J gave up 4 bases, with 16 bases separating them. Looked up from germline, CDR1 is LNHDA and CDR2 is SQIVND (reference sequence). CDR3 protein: CASGDGFSYEQYF. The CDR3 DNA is TGTGCCAGCGGGGACGGATTTTCATACGAGCAGTACTTC. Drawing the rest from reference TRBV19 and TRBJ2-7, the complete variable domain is DGGITQSPKYLFRKEGQNVTLSCEQNLNHDAMYWYRQDPGQGLRLIYYSQIVNDFQKGDIAEGYSVSREKKESFPLTVTSAQKNPTAFYLCASGDGFSYEQYFGPGTRLTVT.

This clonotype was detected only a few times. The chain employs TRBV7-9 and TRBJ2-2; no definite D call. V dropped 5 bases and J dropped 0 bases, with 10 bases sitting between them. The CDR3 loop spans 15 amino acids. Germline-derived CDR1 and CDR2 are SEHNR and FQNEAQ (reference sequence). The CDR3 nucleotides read TGTGCCAGCAGCCTCTCGTCGGCGAACACCGGGGAGCTGTTTTTT. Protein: CASSLSSANTGELFF.

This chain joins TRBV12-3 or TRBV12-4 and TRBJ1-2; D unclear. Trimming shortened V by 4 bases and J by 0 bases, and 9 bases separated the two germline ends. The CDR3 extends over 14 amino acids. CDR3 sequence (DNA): TGTGCCAGCAGTTCCCTGGATACTAACTATGGCTACACCTTC. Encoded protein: CASSSLDTNYGYTF.

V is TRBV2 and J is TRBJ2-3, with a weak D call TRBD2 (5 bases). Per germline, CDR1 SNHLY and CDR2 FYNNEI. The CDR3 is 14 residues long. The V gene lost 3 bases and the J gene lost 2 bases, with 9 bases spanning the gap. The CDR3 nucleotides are TGTGCCAGCAGTGAGGAGCGGATCACAGATACGCAGTATTTT. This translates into CASSEERITDTQYF.

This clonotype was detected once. The CDR3 region is CASKAGLEGQYAETQYF. CDR3 sequence (DNA): TGTGCCAGCAAGGCGGGACTGGAGGGGCAATATGCGGAGACCCAGTACTTC. V and J are TRBV2 and TRBJ2-5; TRBD2 is a possible D gene (6 bases). The CDR3 loop spans 17 amino acids. The V end lost 7 bases, the J end lost 5 bases, and 26 bases lay between the germline ends. Per germline, CDR1 SNHLY and CDR2 FYNNEI.

The CDR3: CAIRPDRGHSSPLHF. The DNA for the CDR3 is TGTGCCATCAGACCAGACAGGGGGCACTCTTCACCCCTCCACTTT. This sequence joins TRBV10-3 and TRBJ1-6, with 10 bases lining up with TRBD1. Germline V lookup: CDR1 ENHRY, CDR2 SYGVKD. Unmatched junction bases numbered 8, after V lost 6 bases and J lost 9 bases. This CDR3 has 15 amino acids.

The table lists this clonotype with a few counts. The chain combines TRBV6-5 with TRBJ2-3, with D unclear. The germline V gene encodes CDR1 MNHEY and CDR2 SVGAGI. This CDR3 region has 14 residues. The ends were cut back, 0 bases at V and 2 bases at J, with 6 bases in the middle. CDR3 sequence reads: CASSYSGATDTQYF. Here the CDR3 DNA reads TGTGCCAGCAGTTACTCGGGCGCCACAGATACGCAGTATTTT.

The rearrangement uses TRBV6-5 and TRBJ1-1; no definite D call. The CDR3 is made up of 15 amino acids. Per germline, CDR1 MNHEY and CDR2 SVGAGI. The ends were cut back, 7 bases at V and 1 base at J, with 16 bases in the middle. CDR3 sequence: CASKISPGPNTEAFF. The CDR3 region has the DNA TGTGCCAGCAAGATTAGTCCGGGCCCGAACACTGAAGCTTTCTTT.

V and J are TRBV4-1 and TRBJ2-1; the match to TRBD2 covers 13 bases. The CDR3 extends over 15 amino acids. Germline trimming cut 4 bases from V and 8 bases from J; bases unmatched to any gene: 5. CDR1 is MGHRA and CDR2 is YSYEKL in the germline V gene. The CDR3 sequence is CASSPTSGRDYEQFF. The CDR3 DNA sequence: TGCGCCAGCAGCCCCACTAGCGGGAGGGACTATGAGCAGTTCTTC.